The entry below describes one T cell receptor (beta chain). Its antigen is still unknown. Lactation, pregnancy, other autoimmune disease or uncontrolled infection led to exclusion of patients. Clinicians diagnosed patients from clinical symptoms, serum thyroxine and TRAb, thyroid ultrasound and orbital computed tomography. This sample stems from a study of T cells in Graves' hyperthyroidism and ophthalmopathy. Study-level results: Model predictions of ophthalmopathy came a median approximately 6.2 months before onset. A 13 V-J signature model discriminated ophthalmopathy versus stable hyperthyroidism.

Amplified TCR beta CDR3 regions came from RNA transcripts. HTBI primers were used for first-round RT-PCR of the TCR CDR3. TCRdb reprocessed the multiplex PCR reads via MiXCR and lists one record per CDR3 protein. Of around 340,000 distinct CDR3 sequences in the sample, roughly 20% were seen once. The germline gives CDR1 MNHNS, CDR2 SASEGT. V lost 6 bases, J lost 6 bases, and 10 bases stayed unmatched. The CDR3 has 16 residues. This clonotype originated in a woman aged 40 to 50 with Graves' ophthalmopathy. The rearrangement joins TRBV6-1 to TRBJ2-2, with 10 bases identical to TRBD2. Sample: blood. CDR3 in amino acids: CASSLGLAVISGELFF. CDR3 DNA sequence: TGTGCCAGCAGCCTAGGACTAGCGGTCATTTCCGGGGAGCTGTTTTTT.